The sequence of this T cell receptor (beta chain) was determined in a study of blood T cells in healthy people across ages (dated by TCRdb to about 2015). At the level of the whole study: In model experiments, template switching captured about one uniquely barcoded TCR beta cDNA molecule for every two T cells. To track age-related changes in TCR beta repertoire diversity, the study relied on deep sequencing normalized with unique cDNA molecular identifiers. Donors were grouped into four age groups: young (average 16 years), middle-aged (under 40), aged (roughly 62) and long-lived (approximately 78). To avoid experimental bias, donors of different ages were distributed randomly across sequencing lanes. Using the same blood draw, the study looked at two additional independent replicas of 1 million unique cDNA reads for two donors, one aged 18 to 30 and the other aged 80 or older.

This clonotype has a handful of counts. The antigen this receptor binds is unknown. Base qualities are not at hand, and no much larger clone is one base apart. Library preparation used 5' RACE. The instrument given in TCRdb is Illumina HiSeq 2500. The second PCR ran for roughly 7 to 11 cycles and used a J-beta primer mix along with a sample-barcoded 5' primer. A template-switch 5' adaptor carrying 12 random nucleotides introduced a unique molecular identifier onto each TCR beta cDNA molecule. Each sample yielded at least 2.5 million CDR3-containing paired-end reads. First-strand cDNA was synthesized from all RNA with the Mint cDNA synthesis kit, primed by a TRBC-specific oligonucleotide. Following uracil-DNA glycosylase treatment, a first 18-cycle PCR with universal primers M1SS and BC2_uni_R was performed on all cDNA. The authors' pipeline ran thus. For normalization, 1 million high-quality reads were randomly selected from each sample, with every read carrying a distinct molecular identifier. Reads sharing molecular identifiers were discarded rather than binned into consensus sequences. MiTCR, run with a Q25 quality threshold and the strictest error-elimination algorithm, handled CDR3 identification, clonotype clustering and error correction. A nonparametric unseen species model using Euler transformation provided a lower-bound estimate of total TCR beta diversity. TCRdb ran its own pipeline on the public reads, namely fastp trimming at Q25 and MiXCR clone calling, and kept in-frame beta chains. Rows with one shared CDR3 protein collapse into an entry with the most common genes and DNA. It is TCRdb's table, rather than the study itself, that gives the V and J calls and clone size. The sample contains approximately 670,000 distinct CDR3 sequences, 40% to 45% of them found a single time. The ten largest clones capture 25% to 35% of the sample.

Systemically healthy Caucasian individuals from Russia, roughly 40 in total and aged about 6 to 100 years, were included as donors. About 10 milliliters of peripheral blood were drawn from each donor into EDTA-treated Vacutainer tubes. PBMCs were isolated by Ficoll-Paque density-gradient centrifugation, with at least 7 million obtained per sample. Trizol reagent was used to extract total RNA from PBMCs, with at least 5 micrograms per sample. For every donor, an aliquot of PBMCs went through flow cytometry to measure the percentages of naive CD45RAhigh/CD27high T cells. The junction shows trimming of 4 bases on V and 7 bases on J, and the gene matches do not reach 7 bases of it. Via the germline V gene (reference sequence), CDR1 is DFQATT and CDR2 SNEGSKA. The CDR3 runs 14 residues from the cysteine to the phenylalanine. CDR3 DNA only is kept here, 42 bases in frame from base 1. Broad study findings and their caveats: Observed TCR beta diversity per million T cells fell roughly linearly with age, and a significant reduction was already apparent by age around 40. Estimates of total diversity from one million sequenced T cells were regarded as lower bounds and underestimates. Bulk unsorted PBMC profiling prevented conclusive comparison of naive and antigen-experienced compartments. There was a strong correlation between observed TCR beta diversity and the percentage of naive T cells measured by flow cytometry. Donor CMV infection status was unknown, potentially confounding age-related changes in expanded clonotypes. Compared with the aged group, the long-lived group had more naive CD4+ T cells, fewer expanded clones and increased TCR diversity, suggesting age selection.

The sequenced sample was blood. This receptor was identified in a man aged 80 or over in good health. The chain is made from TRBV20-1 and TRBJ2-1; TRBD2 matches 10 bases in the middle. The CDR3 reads CSATQASGRNEQFF. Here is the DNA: TGCAGTGCTACCCAAGCTAGCGGGAGAAATGAGCAGTTCTTC.